These 21 T cell receptor beta chains were all obtained from the same sample, sequenced in a study of cytomegalovirus exposure and HLA in healthy donors. The PCR used 60 Vbeta and 13 Jbeta primers. Profiling relied on immunoSEQ multiplex PCR, and the TCRdb table lists in-frame clones only, not all of them. In the table there are some 150,000 clones, 76% of which are singletons. Sequencing was carried out using PBMCs. The source is a female donor in good health and CMV-seronegative.

This chain connects TRBV6-6 to TRBJ1-2; 9 positions agree with TRBD1. This CDR3 contains 16 residues. V lost 10 bases to trimming and J lost 6 bases; unmatched junction nucleotides: 18. Germline values: CDR1 MNHNY, CDR2 SVGAGI (reference sequence). The CDR3, as DNA: TGTGCCACCCTCGGGACAGGGATAGGAATTCTAGATGGCTACACCTTC. The encoded protein is CATLGTGIGILDGYTF.

The chain has TRBV7-9 and TRBJ1-1, with 10 bases that match TRBD1. The germline V gene encodes CDR1 SEHNR and CDR2 FQNEAQ (reference sequence). CDR3 length: 15 residues. V lost 6 bases, J lost 11 bases, and 15 bases stayed unmatched. CDR3 residues: CASSSGQGRVGWAFF. CDR3 coding DNA: TGTGCCAGCAGTTCGGGACAGGGGAGAGTTGGCTGGGCTTTCTTT.

This clone came up a few times. This chain uses TRBV7-2 with TRBJ1-1; the match to TRBD1 covers 9 bases. The junction had 11 bases not matched to a gene; V was cut back by 5 bases and J by 4 bases. This CDR3 region has 16 residues. In germline, CDR1 is SGHTA, CDR2 FQGNSA. The CDR3 region has the DNA TGTGCCAGCAGCCCGAGACGGACAGGGGAGGGCACTGAAGCTTTCTTT. Protein product: CASSPRRTGEGTEAFF.

The chain couples TRBV2 to TRBJ2-2, with TRBD2 matching over 15 bases. CDR1 SNHLY and CDR2 FYNNEI come from the germline V gene. The trim removed 8 bases at V and 6 bases at J, leaving 7 bases unmatched. This CDR3 region has 16 residues. CDR3 sequence (DNA): TGTGCCAGCTCCGGGACTAGCGGGGGGTCGGCCGGGGAGCTGTTTTTT. As protein: CASSGTSGGSAGELFF. Based on the CDR3 plus reference TRBV2 and TRBJ2-2, the full variable domain is EPEVTQTPSHQVTQMGQEVILRCVPISNHLYFYWYRQILGQKVEFLVSFYNNEISEKSEIFDDQFSVERPDGSNFTLKIRSTKLEDSAMYFCASSGTSGGSAGELFFGEGSRLTVL.

The chain recombines TRBV4-3 with TRBJ2-1; D not certain. The CDR3 consists of 16 residues. Looked up from germline, CDR1 is LGHNA and CDR2 is YSLEER. Deletions cut 2 bases from V and 3 bases from J, with 14 bases between. CDR3 coding DNA: TGCGCCAGCAGCCAAATGAGCCCTCCCAACTACAATGAGCAGTTCTTC. It translates to CASSQMSPPNYNEQFF.

DNA for the CDR3: TGTGCCAGTAGTATAGCGAAACTAGCGGGTCTCGGGGGCACAGATACGCAGTATTTT. Translating it yields CASSIAKLAGLGGTDTQYF. The chain links TRBV19 to TRBJ2-3; 9 bases are a match to TRBD2. CDR1 and CDR2 from the germline V gene are LNHDA and SQIVND (reference sequence). This CDR3 spans 19 amino acids. Losses at the gene ends were 1 base for V and 1 base for J; bases not matched to a gene: 12.

The rearrangement links TRBV6-1 to TRBJ1-5, with 7 bases that match TRBD1. Germline loops: CDR1 MNHNS, CDR2 SASEGT. J lost 10 bases, V lost 4 bases, and 10 bases had no gene match. The CDR3 runs to 14 residues. The CDR3 sequence: CASSGDRAAGPQHF. The CDR3 DNA reads TGTGCCAGCAGTGGTGACAGGGCCGCCGGACCCCAGCATTTT.

This clone appeared a few times. CDR3 loop: CAISELRAGEDTQYF. In DNA form, the CDR3 reads TGTGCCATCAGTGAGCTACGAGCGGGGGAAGATACGCAGTATTTT. V gene TRBV10-3 combines with J gene TRBJ2-3; 8 nucleotides line up with TRBD2. V trimming: 2 bases; J trimming: 5 bases; junction bases outside the gene matches: 6. Germline CDR1 is ENHRY and CDR2 is SYGVKD. The length of the CDR3 is 15 residues.

The V gene is TRBV7-2, the J gene TRBJ1-2; maybe TRBD1 (6 bases). The V and J ends lost 0 bases and 6 bases respectively, with 14 bases between them. Germline loops: CDR1 SGHTA, CDR2 FQGNSA. This CDR3 region has 15 residues. CDR3 sequence (DNA): TGTGCCAGCAGCTTAGCTGAAACAGGGATGCATGGCTACACCTTC. Its translation: CASSLAETGMHGYTF. Variable domain in full (rest from reference TRBV7-2 and TRBJ1-2): GAGVSQSPSNKVTEKGKDVELRCDPISGHTALYWYRQSLGQGLEFLIYFQGNSAPDKSGLPSDRFSAERTGGSVSTLTIQRTQQEDSAVYLCASSLAETGMHGYTFGSGTRLTVV.

The gene calls are TRBV7-2 and TRBJ1-5, with a possible D match to TRBD1 (5 bases). The CDR3 contains 18 residues. Trimming removed 4 bases from V and 0 bases from J, with 19 bases in between. The germline CDR1 and CDR2 sequences are SGHTA and FQGNSA. The CDR3 here is CASSWGRGTRYSNQPQHF. The DNA of the CDR3 is TGTGCCAGCAGCTGGGGTCGGGGGACGCGCTATAGCAATCAGCCCCAGCATTTT.

V and J are TRBV29-1 and TRBJ1-1; D is uncertain. This CDR3 contains 12 residues. Trimming took off 6 bases at V and 1 base at J, with 9 bases between the two ends. Germline assignment: CDR1 SQVTM and CDR2 ANQGSEA. The CDR3: CSVRTGNTEAFF. Written as DNA, the CDR3 is TGCAGCGTCCGAACGGGGAACACTGAAGCTTTCTTT.

V and J are TRBV14 and TRBJ2-2; no clear D gene. The CDR3 is made up of 16 amino acids. The V gene lost 3 bases and the J gene lost 2 bases, with 13 bases spanning the gap. CDR1 is SGHDN and CDR2 is FVKESK in the germline V gene. This CDR3 is CASSQRSPSNTGELFF. As DNA, the CDR3 is TGTGCCAGCAGCCAGCGCTCCCCGTCAAACACCGGGGAGCTGTTTTTT.

This clone appeared once. This rearrangement joins TRBV9 to TRBJ1-6, with a tentative D call TRBD1 (5 bases). CDR1 is SGDLS and CDR2 is YYNGEE in the germline V gene. Trimming shortened V by 3 bases and J by 7 bases, and 17 bases separated the two germline ends. This CDR3 has 16 residues. The CDR3 DNA follows: TGTGCCAGCAGCGCCCGAGGGACGGCGGGGAATTCACCCCTCCACTTT. This encodes CASSARGTAGNSPLHF. The whole variable domain, remainder taken from reference TRBV9 and TRBJ1-6, is DSGVTQTPKHLITATGQRVTLRCSPRSGDLSVYWYQQSLDQGLQFLIQYYNGEERAKGNILERFSAQQFPDLHSELNLSSLELGDSALYFCASSARGTAGNSPLHFGNGTRLTVT.

In its sample, this clone was seen once. The chain employs TRBV6-5 and TRBJ2-7, with D perhaps matching TRBD1 (7 bases). The CDR3 runs to 15 residues. CDR1 MNHEY and CDR2 SVGAGI come from the germline V gene. The V end lost 3 bases, the J end lost 3 bases, and 15 bases lay between the germline ends. The CDR3 DNA reads TGTGCCAGCAGTTATAGACAGGGAGGACTCTACGAGCAGTACTTC. Its translation: CASSYRQGGLYEQYF.

CDR3 sequence: CASSHTTSGASTDTQYF. The CDR3 bases are TGCGCCAGCAGCCATACTACTAGCGGTGCTAGCACAGATACGCAGTATTTT. The rearrangement uses TRBV4-1 and TRBJ2-3; 8 bases agree with TRBD2. V trimming: 3 bases; J trimming: 0 bases; junction bases outside the gene matches: 8. Germline V gene lookup returns CDR1 MGHRA and CDR2 YSYEKL. This CDR3 region has 17 residues.

The rearrangement joins TRBV28 to TRBJ2-5, with TRBD1 matching over 7 bases. With V trimmed by 7 bases and J by 2 bases, 10 bases remained unmatched. Looked up from germline, CDR1 is MDHEN and CDR2 is SYDVKM. CDR3 size: 15 residues. CDR3 nucleotides: TGTGCCAGCATTACAGGGGCCACCGGTCAAGAGACCCAGTACTTC. Translation gives CASITGATGQETQYF.

This clone was counted a single time. The chain employs TRBV18 and TRBJ1-2, with 8 nucleotides matching TRBD1. V shed 3 bases, J shed 4 bases, and the junction held 4 bases outside the gene matches. In germline, CDR1 is KGHSH, CDR2 LQKENI. The CDR3 is 14 residues long. The CDR3 region is CASSPDRDPYGYTF. CDR3 sequence (DNA): TGTGCCAGCTCACCGGACAGGGACCCCTATGGCTACACCTTC.

This chain links TRBV5-8 with TRBJ2-7; D is unclear. V shed 5 bases and J shed 7 bases, with 13 bases lying between them. The CDR3 runs 12 residues. CDR1 is SGHTS and CDR2 is YDEGEE in the germline V gene. DNA of the CDR3: TGTGCCAGCAGGCCCCCCCCAGGAGAGCAGTACTTC. This encodes CASRPPPGEQYF. Variable domain in full (rest from reference TRBV5-8 and TRBJ2-7): EAGVTQSPTHLIKTRGQQATLRCSPISGHTSVYWYQQALGLGLQFLLWYDEGEERNRGNFPPRFSGRQFPNYSSELNVNALELEDSALYLCASRPPPGEQYFGPGTRLTVT.

CDR3 sequence reads: CAISEERGGHGYTF. CDR3 coding DNA: TGTGCCATCAGTGAGGAAAGGGGAGGTCATGGCTACACCTTC. This chain uses TRBV10-3 with TRBJ1-2; the D gene is possibly TRBD1 (5 bases). CDR1 and CDR2 from the germline V gene are ENHRY and SYGVKD. Trimming removed 2 bases at V and 6 bases at J, with 13 bases between. The CDR3 is 14 amino acids.

V is TRBV28 and J is TRBJ2-7; D uncertain. CDR1 and CDR2 (germline): MDHEN, SYDVKM. Trimming shortened V by 7 bases and J by 1 base, and 14 bases separated the two germline ends. This CDR3 comprises 14 residues. This CDR3 reads CASTPWAPSYEQYF. As DNA, the CDR3 is TGTGCCAGCACCCCATGGGCACCGTCCTACGAGCAGTACTTC.

V usage is TRBV7-3 and J usage is TRBJ2-5; a possible D gene is TRBD1 (5 bases). Germline-derived CDR1 and CDR2 are SGHTA and FQGTGA. The CDR3 sequence is 15 residues long. The V end lost 2 bases, the J end lost 4 bases, and 14 bases lay between the germline ends. The CDR3 reads CASSLGAREGETQYF. The CDR3 DNA sequence: TGTGCCAGCAGCTTAGGGGCCAGGGAAGGAGAGACCCAGTACTTC.